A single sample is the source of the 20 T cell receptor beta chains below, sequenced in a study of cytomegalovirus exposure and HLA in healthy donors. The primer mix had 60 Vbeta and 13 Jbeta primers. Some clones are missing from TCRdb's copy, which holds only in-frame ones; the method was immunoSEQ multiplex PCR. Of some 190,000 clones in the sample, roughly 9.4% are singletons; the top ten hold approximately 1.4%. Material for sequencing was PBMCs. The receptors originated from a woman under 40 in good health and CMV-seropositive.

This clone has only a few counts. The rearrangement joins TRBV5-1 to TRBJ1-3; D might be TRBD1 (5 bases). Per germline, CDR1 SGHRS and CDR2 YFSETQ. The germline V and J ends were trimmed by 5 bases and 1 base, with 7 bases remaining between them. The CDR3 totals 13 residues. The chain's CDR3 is CASRRGSGNTIYF. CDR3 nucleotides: TGCGCCAGCAGAAGGGGTTCTGGAAACACCATATATTTT.

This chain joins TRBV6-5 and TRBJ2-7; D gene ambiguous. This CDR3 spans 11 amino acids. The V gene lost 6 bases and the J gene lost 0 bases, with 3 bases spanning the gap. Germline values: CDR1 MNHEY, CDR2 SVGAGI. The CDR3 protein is CASRSSYEQYF. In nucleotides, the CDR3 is TGTGCCAGCAGGAGCTCCTACGAGCAGTACTTC.

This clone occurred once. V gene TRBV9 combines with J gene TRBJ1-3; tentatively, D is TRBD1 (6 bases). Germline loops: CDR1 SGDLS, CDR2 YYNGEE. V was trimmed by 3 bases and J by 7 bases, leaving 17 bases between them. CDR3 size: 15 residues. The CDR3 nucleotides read TGTGCCAGCAGCGCCCGAGGGGGTTTAATGAACACCATATATTTT. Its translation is CASSARGGLMNTIYF.

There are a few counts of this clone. As DNA, the CDR3 is TGCAGCGCGAGACAGGGATATAATTCACCCCTCCACTTT. Translating gives CSARQGYNSPLHF. The chain uses TRBV29-1 and TRBJ1-6; 7 nucleotides match TRBD1. CDR3 size: 13 residues. The V gene's germline CDR1 is SQVTM and CDR2 ANQGSEA. J was trimmed by 4 bases and V by 7 bases; bases with no gene match: 4.

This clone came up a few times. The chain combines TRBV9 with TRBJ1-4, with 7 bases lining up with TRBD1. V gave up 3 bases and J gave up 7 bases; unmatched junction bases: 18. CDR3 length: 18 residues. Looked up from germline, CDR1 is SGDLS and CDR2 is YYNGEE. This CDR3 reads CASSAPRQGSGASEKLFF. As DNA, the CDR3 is TGTGCCAGCAGCGCCCCAAGACAGGGTAGCGGGGCGAGTGAAAAACTGTTTTTT.

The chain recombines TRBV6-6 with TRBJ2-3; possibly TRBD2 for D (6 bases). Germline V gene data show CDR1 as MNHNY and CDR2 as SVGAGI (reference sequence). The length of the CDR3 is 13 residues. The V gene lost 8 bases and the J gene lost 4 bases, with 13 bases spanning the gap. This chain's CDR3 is CASSAASADTQYF. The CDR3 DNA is TGTGCCAGCTCCGCTGCTAGCGCAGATACGCAGTATTTT.

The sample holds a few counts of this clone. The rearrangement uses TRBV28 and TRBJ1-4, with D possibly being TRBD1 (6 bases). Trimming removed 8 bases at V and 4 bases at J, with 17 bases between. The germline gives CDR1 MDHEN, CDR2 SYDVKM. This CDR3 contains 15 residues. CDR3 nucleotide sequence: TGTGCCAGCCTAAAGGGGGGGCAGATTAATGAAAAACTGTTTTTT. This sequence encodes CASLKGGQINEKLFF.

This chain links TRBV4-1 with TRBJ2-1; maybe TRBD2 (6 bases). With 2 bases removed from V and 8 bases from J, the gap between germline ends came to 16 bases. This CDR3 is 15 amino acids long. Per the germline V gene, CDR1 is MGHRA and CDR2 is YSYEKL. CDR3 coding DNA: TGCGCCAGCAGCCAAACAGGACTAACCCAGGATGAGCAGTTCTTC. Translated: CASSQTGLTQDEQFF.

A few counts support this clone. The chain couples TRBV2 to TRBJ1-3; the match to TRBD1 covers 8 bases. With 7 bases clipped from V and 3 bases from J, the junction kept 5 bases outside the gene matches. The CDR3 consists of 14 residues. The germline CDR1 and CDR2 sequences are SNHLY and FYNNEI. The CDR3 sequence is CASTGQVIGNTIYF. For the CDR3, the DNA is TGTGCCAGCACGGGACAGGTCATTGGAAACACCATATATTTT.

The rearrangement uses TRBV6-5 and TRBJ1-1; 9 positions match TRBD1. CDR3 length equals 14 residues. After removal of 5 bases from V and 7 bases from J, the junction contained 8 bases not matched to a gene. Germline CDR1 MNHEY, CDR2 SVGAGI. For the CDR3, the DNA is TGTGCCAGCAGTCGGGGACAGGGAATATATGAAGCTTTCTTT. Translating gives CASSRGQGIYEAFF.

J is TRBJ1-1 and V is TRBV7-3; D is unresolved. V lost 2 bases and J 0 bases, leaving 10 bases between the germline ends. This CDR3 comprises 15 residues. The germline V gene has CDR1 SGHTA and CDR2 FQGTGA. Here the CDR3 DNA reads TGTGCCAGCAGCTTAGGGCATCAGTTGAACACTGAAGCTTTCTTT. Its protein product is CASSLGHQLNTEAFF.

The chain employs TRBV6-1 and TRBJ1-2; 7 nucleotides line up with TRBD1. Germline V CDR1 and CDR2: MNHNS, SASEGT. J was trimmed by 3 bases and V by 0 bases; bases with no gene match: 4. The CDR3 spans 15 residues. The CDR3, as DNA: TGTGCCAGCAGTGAAGCGGGACAGAGATACTATGGCTACACCTTC. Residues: CASSEAGQRYYGYTF.

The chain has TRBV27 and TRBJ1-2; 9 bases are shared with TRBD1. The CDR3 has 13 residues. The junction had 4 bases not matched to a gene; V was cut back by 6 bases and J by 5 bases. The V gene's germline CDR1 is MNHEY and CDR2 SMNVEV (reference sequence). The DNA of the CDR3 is TGTGCCAGCAGCATGACAGGGGGATATGGCTACACCTTC. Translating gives CASSMTGGYGYTF.

CDR3 in amino acids: CASSLDAQGQTEAFF. The DNA for the CDR3 is TGTGCCAGCAGCTTAGACGCTCAGGGACAGACTGAAGCTTTCTTT. V usage is TRBV11-2 and J usage is TRBJ1-1; TRBD1 aligns across 7 bases. After removal of 0 bases from V and 5 bases from J, the junction contained 6 bases not matched to a gene. The CDR3 loop spans 15 amino acids. Germline CDR1 reads SGHAT; CDR2 reads FQNNGV.

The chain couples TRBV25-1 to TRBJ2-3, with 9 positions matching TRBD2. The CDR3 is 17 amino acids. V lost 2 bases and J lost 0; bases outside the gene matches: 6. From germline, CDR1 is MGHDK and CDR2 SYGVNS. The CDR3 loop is CASSEVRLAASTDTQYF. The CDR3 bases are TGTGCCAGCAGTGAAGTCCGACTAGCGGCTAGCACAGATACGCAGTATTTT.

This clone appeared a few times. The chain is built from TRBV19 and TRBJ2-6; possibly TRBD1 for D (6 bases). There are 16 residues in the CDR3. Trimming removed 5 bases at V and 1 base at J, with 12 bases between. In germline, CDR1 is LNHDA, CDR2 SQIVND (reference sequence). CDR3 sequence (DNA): TGTGCCAGTAGTCCTTTACAGGGTTCTGGGGCCAACGTCCTGACTTTC. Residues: CASSPLQGSGANVLTF.

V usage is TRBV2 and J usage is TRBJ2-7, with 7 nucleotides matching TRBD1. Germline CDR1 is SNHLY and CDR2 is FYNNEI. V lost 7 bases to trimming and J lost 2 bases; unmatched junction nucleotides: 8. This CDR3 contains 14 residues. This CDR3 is CASTGAGGAYEQYF. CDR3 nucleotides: TGTGCCAGCACAGGGGCAGGGGGAGCCTACGAGCAGTACTTC.

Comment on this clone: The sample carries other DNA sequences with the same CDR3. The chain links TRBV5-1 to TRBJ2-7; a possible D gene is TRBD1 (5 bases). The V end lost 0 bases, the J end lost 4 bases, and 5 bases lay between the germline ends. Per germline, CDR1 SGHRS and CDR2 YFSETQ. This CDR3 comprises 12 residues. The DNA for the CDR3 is TGCGCCAGCAGCTTGGAGGGGTACGAGCAGTACTTC. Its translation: CASSLEGYEQYF.

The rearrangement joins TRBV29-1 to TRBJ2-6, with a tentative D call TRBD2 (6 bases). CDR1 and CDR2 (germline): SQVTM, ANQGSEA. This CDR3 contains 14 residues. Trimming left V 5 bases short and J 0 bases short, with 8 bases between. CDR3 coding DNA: TGCAGCGTTCTCGGGGGCTCTGGGGCCAACGTCCTGACTTTC. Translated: CSVLGGSGANVLTF.

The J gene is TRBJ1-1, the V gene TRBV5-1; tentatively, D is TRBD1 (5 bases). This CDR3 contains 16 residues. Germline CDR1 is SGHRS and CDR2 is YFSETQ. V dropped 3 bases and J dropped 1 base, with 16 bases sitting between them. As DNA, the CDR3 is TGCGCCAGCAGCTCCGGCGCGGGGGGAGGGAACACTGAAGCTTTCTTT. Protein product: CASSSGAGGGNTEAFF.